The clone carrying this T cell receptor (beta chain) has more than one count but fewer than ten. The primer mix had 60 Vbeta and 13 Jbeta primers. Sequencing used immunoSEQ multiplex PCR; TCRdb keeps in-frame clones, though not all of them. The sample carries 75,000 to 100,000 clones, roughly 73% recorded once. This specimen comes from a study of cytomegalovirus exposure and HLA in healthy donors. The germline CDR1 and CDR2 sequences are MDHEN and SYDVKM. The CDR3 spans 14 residues. Trimming removed 7 bases from V and 7 bases from J; junction bases left unmatched: 6. J is TRBJ1-6 and V is TRBV28, with 8 bases aligning to TRBD1. The sample taken for sequencing was PBMCs. The sequence derives from a man aged 40-49 years in good health and CMV-seronegative. DNA for the CDR3: TGTGCCAGCAACTCGGGACAGGTCAATTCACCCCTCCACTTT. Its protein product is CASNSGQVNSPLHF.